Shown below are 24 T cell receptor beta chains from a single sample sequenced in a study of T-cell reconstitution after alpha-beta-depleted transplantation in children. Unique molecular identifiers tagged the TCRbeta library. A single record per CDR3 protein comes from TCRdb applying MiXCR to the PCR reads. Of approximately 130,000 distinct CDR3 sequences in the sample, about a tenth were seen once. Sequencing used PBMCs, mostly from graft donor cells, obtained 180 days after TCRalphabeta/CD19-depleted stem cell transplant. All receptors derive from a girl under two years old who had a stem cell transplant for combined immunodeficiency, so the T cells may come from the graft donor.

The chain employs TRBV5-1 and TRBJ2-5, with 7 bases lining up with TRBD1. The germline V gene encodes CDR1 SGHRS and CDR2 YFSETQ. V lost 4 bases to trimming and J lost 4 bases; unmatched junction nucleotides: 10. The CDR3 spans 15 residues. The chain's CDR3 is CASSMGQPRGETQYF. The CDR3 DNA follows: TGCGCCAGCAGCATGGGACAGCCAAGGGGAGAGACCCAGTACTTC.

The chain has TRBV3-1 and TRBJ2-1, with 8 bases lining up with TRBD2. J lost 2 bases, V lost 0 bases, and 15 bases had no gene match. CDR3 length: 20 residues. Germline CDR1 is LGHDT and CDR2 is YNNKEL (reference sequence). In DNA, the CDR3 is TGTGCCAGCAGCCAAGATATCATCGGGACTAGTGGGAGTACCTACAATGAGCAGTTCTTC. The encoded protein is CASSQDIIGTSGSTYNEQFF.

This chain links TRBV6-1 with TRBJ2-1, with 11 bases fitting TRBD2. This CDR3 region has 19 residues. The V gene end was trimmed by 6 bases and the J gene end by 3 bases; junction bases not matched to a gene: 16. The V gene's germline CDR1 is MNHNS and CDR2 SASEGT. CDR3 region: CASSATSGALSTFYNEQFF. The CDR3 region has the DNA TGTGCCAGCAGCGCGACTAGCGGGGCCTTATCTACTTTCTACAATGAGCAGTTCTTC.

The chain joins TRBV27 to TRBJ2-7; TRBD1 agrees at 7 bases. J gave up 2 bases and V 3 bases, and 10 bases lay outside the gene matches. The length of the CDR3 is 16 residues. Germline V gives CDR1 MNHEY, CDR2 SMNVEV (reference sequence). The CDR3 spells CASSFRPRTGPYEQYF. For the CDR3, the DNA is TGTGCCAGCAGTTTCAGGCCTCGGACAGGCCCCTACGAGCAGTACTTC.

This clonotype was seen more than once but under ten times. V usage is TRBV5-1 and J usage is TRBJ2-7; 11 nucleotides match TRBD2. V was pared by 4 bases and J by 0 bases, with 3 bases of the junction left unmatched. Looked up from germline, CDR1 is SGHRS and CDR2 is YFSETQ. This CDR3 has 15 amino acids. CDR3 sequence (DNA): TGCGCCAGCAGCGCGGGACTAGCGGCCTCCTACGAGCAGTACTTC. Its translation is CASSAGLAASYEQYF.

In the case of this clonotype: Being one base from a much bigger clone, this may be a read error. This chain connects TRBV10-3 to TRBJ2-3, with D possibly TRBD1 on 5 matching bases. The CDR3 length is 12 residues. The germline V gene has CDR1 ENHRY and CDR2 SYGVKD. For the CDR3, the DNA is TGTGCCATCAGTGAGGGGGCAGATAGGCAGTATTTT. Protein: CAISEGADRQYF.

The V and J genes are TRBV20-1 and TRBJ1-4, with TRBD1 identical over 8 bases. The CDR3 has 13 amino acids. The germline V gene has CDR1 DFQATT and CDR2 SNEGSKA (reference sequence). With 3 bases clipped from V and 8 bases from J, the junction kept 5 bases outside the gene matches. CDR3: CSASSGGREKLFF. Written as DNA, the CDR3 is TGCAGTGCTAGTTCAGGGGGCAGGGAAAAACTGTTTTTT.

This clonotype was seen a few times. J is TRBJ2-1 and V is TRBV7-9, with 11 bases identical to TRBD1. The CDR3 covers 14 residues. Trimming at V came to 5 bases and at J to 10 bases, leaving 7 bases not matched to a gene. Per germline, CDR1 SEHNR and CDR2 FQNEAQ (reference sequence). The CDR3 nucleotides are TGTGCCAGCAGCCCGGGACAGGGGGTAAGGGAGCAGTTCTTC. It translates to CASSPGQGVREQFF. Based on the CDR3 plus reference TRBV7-9 and TRBJ2-1, the full variable domain is DTGVSQNPRHKITKRGQNVTFRCDPISEHNRLYWYRQTLGQGPEFLTYFQNEAQLEKSRLLSDRFSAERPKGSFSTLEIQRTEQGDSAMYLCASSPGQGVREQFFGPGTRLTVL.

This clonotype was observed a few times. This rearrangement joins TRBV5-1 to TRBJ2-3; 14 bases line up with TRBD2. V gave up 3 bases and J gave up 4 bases; unmatched junction bases: 7. The CDR3 runs to 17 residues. Germline CDR1 is SGHRS and CDR2 is YFSETQ. The CDR3 spells CASSSGLAGVGADTQYF. CDR3 sequence (DNA): TGCGCCAGCAGCTCGGGACTAGCGGGAGTGGGTGCAGATACGCAGTATTTT.

This clonotype was counted only a few times. This chain joins TRBV7-2 and TRBJ2-3; D is unresolved. V lost 1 base and J lost 5, with 7 bases in between. This CDR3 is built from 13 residues. Germline values: CDR1 SGHTA, CDR2 FQGNSA. CDR3 nucleotides: TGTGCCAGCAGCTTAGGGCGGATAGATACGCAGTATTTT. It yields the protein CASSLGRIDTQYF.

The chain has TRBV11-2 and TRBJ1-2; TRBD1 might be the D (5 bases). The CDR3 length is 17 residues. CDR1 and CDR2 from the germline V gene are SGHAT and FQNNGV. V lost 3 bases and J lost 4, with 21 bases in between. CDR3 bases: TGTGCCAGCAGCTTGCCAGATGAAGTACTCAGGGTCTATGGCTACACCTTC. It encodes CASSLPDEVLRVYGYTF.

The rearrangement links TRBV7-2 to TRBJ2-3, with a tentative D call TRBD2 (5 bases). V was pared by 5 bases and J by 5 bases, with 14 bases between. Per germline, CDR1 SGHTA and CDR2 FQGNSA. This CDR3 has 14 residues. CDR3 loop: CASSIELGRDTQYF. CDR3 nucleotide sequence: TGTGCCAGCAGCATCGAACTTGGGAGAGATACGCAGTATTTT. The entire variable domain, with the rest obtained from reference TRBV7-2 and TRBJ2-3, is as follows: GAGVSQSPSNKVTEKGKDVELRCDPISGHTALYWYRQSLGQGLEFLIYFQGNSAPDKSGLPSDRFSAERTGGSVSTLTIQRTQQEDSAVYLCASSIELGRDTQYFGPGTRLTVL.

As to this clonotype: A much larger clone lies one base from this, so it may be a read error. This is likely a read error, given that the CDR3 carries no conserved phenylalanine or tryptophan at its end. The rearrangement links TRBV12-3 or TRBV12-4 to TRBJ1-4, with unresolved D. CDR3 length: 13 residues. V lost 3 bases, J lost 7 bases, and 9 bases lay in between. The CDR3 DNA reads TGTGCCAGCAGTTTCTCCTGGGGTGAAAAACTGTTTTTG. Its translation is CASSFSWGEKLFL.

This clonotype occurred a few times. CDR3 DNA sequence: TGCAGTGCTGTCCGGGACAGGGAGGAGGAAAAACTGTTTTTT. This codes for CSAVRDREEEKLFF. The J gene is TRBJ1-4, the V gene TRBV20-1; TRBD1 matches 9 bases. Germline V gives CDR1 DFQATT, CDR2 SNEGSKA (reference sequence). Trimming removed 5 bases from V and 8 bases from J; junction bases left unmatched: 9. The CDR3 has 14 amino acids.

This clonotype was observed a few times. The chain links TRBV5-1 to TRBJ2-3, with TRBD2 matching over 8 bases. The trim removed 3 bases at V and 3 bases at J, leaving 15 bases unmatched. The germline V gene encodes CDR1 SGHRS and CDR2 YFSETQ. This CDR3 spans 18 amino acids. The CDR3 loop reads CASSSLLSRGGRTDTQYF. CDR3 nucleotide sequence: TGCGCCAGCAGCTCCCTCCTGAGTCGCGGGGGGAGGACAGATACGCAGTATTTT.

J is TRBJ2-2 and V is TRBV18, with D maybe TRBD2 (5 bases). V was cut by 3 bases and J by 4 bases, with 15 bases left in between. The CDR3 is made up of 16 amino acids. The germline V gene encodes CDR1 KGHSH and CDR2 LQKENI. The chain's CDR3 is CASSPAMWRSTGELFF. CDR3 in DNA: TGTGCCAGCTCACCGGCGATGTGGAGGTCCACCGGGGAGCTGTTTTTT.

This clonotype was observed at least ten times. The rearrangement links TRBV20-1 to TRBJ2-1; 10 bases fit TRBD2. The CDR3 extends over 14 amino acids. The V gene end was trimmed by 2 bases and the J gene end by 5 bases; junction bases not matched to a gene: 3. The germline CDR1 and CDR2 sequences are DFQATT and SNEGSKA (reference sequence). CDR3: CSARLAGAHNEQFF. The CDR3 nucleotides are TGCAGTGCTAGACTAGCGGGAGCTCACAATGAGCAGTTCTTC.

This clonotype was recorded many times. The chain combines TRBV12-3 or TRBV12-4 with TRBJ2-3; D perhaps matches TRBD1 (6 bases). Between the trimmed V and J ends, which lost 4 bases and 2 bases, there was a span of 13 bases. CDR3 length: 15 residues. CDR3 sequence (DNA): TGTGCCAGCAGTTCTCCGGGACACAACACAGATACGCAGTATTTT. It codes for CASSSPGHNTDTQYF.

V and J are TRBV6-1 and TRBJ2-2; the D is unclear. Between the trimmed V and J ends, which lost 10 bases and 7 bases, there was a span of 7 bases. Germline CDR1 reads MNHNS; CDR2 reads SASEGT. The CDR3 totals 10 residues. The CDR3 is CATGLGELFF. The CDR3 DNA reads TGTGCCACCGGGCTCGGGGAGCTGTTTTTT.

V is TRBV4-3 and J is TRBJ1-2; D remains unclear. V was cut by 0 bases and J by 8 bases, with 16 bases left in between. CDR1 and CDR2 (germline): LGHNA, YSLEER. The CDR3 has 15 amino acids. CDR3 DNA sequence: TGCGCCAGCAGCCAAGATCAGCCGGGGTTAGTCGGCTACACCTTC. It codes for CASSQDQPGLVGYTF.

This clonotype occurred many times. The rearrangement joins TRBV12-3 or TRBV12-4 to TRBJ2-5, with 10 nucleotides matching TRBD2. V shed 3 bases and J 3 bases; nucleotides not matched to a gene: 7. CDR3 size: 16 residues. In nucleotides, the CDR3 is TGTGCCAGCAGTTTTGTCCTAGCGGGAGCTAAAGAGACCCAGTACTTC. Amino acids: CASSFVLAGAKETQYF.

The sample holds a few counts of this clonotype. The genes are TRBV3-1 and TRBJ2-7; D perhaps matches TRBD1 (7 bases). The CDR3 covers 15 residues. The V end lost 1 base, the J end lost 5 bases, and 15 bases lay between the germline ends. From germline, CDR1 is LGHDT and CDR2 YNNKEL (reference sequence). In nucleotides, the CDR3 is TGTGCCAGCAGCCAAGTAGGTGGAGGGGGCGACGAGCAGTACTTC. Amino acid sequence: CASSQVGGGGDEQYF.

In its sample, this clonotype was seen a few times. This chain links TRBV12-3 or TRBV12-4 with TRBJ2-7, with D perhaps TRBD1 (6 bases). V gave up 6 bases and J gave up 1 base, with 16 bases separating them. This CDR3 has 15 amino acids. The CDR3, as DNA: TGTGCCAGCAGCTCTCCCAGGGGACCATCCTACGAGCAGTACTTC. Translating it yields CASSSPRGPSYEQYF.

The chain recombines TRBV4-3 with TRBJ2-3; D is unclear. This CDR3 spans 13 amino acids. The V end was cut by 0 bases, the J end by 2 bases, with 3 bases between. CDR1 and CDR2 from the germline V gene are LGHNA and YSLEER. The CDR3 DNA is TGCGCCAGCAGCCAAGAACACACAGATACGCAGTATTTT. It specifies CASSQEHTDTQYF.